The 10 T cell receptor beta chains given below trace back to one sample, sequenced in a study of blood T cell repertoires in COVID-19. The assay was immunoSEQ multiplex PCR, and TCRdb's table has in-frame clones only and misses some. The repertoire holds approximately 65,000 clones, about nine tenths seen once, with 5% to 6.5% in the top ten. Sequencing was performed on peripheral blood. These receptors were collected from a woman between 18 and 30 years old with acute or convalescent COVID-19.

V and J are TRBV30 and TRBJ1-6; D possibly corresponds to TRBD1 (6 bases). Between the trimmed V and J ends, which lost 3 bases and 6 bases, there was a span of 12 bases. Germline CDR1 reads GTSNPN; CDR2 reads SVGIG (reference sequence). The CDR3 extends over 14 amino acids. CDR3 bases: TGTGCCTGGAGCACCGGACAGTCTAATTCACCCCTCCACTTT. This sequence encodes CAWSTGQSNSPLHF.

The V gene is TRBV10-1, the J gene TRBJ1-1; maybe TRBD1 (5 bases). CDR1 WNHNN and CDR2 SYGVQD come from the germline V gene (reference sequence). Trimming removed 4 bases from V and 5 bases from J, with 14 bases in between. The CDR3 is 14 residues long. The chain's CDR3 is CASSASSKGTEAFF. CDR3 nucleotide sequence: TGCGCCAGCAGTGCGTCTTCGAAGGGGACTGAAGCTTTCTTT.

The J gene is TRBJ2-5, the V gene TRBV5-1; 10 bases are a match to TRBD1. V trimming: 4 bases; J trimming: 5 bases; junction bases outside the gene matches: 5. In germline, CDR1 is SGHRS, CDR2 YFSETQ. The CDR3 is 14 amino acids. This CDR3 reads CASSQGTGVETQYF. The DNA for the CDR3 is TGCGCCAGCAGCCAAGGGACAGGGGTTGAGACCCAGTACTTC.

The chain recombines TRBV4-1 with TRBJ2-1; 8 nucleotides match TRBD2. V shed 6 bases, J shed 5 bases, and the junction held 6 bases outside the gene matches. The CDR3 extends over 14 amino acids. Looked up from germline, CDR1 is MGHRA and CDR2 is YSYEKL. This CDR3 reads CASRDGLANNEQFF. For the CDR3, the DNA is TGCGCCAGCAGAGACGGACTAGCAAACAATGAGCAGTTCTTC.

V and J are TRBV30 and TRBJ1-1, with 9 bases fitting TRBD1. Trimming at V came to 0 bases and at J to 1 base, leaving 6 bases not matched to a gene. CDR1 and CDR2 from the germline V gene are GTSNPN and SVGIG (reference sequence). The CDR3 contains 16 residues. The CDR3: CAWSVRMGQGNTEAFF. The CDR3 coding sequence is TGTGCCTGGAGTGTTAGAATGGGACAGGGGAACACTGAAGCTTTCTTT.

The chain joins TRBV11-2 to TRBJ1-5, with a tentative D call TRBD1 (5 bases). This CDR3 has 15 residues. Germline V gene lookup returns CDR1 SGHAT and CDR2 FQNNGV. V shed 1 base and J shed 7 bases, with 14 bases lying between them. The CDR3 is CASSLVGARGQPQHF. The CDR3 coding sequence is TGTGCCAGCAGCTTAGTTGGGGCGCGGGGACAGCCCCAGCATTTT.

The chain recombines TRBV29-1 with TRBJ1-2, with TRBD1 as a possible D gene (5 bases). Germline V CDR1 and CDR2: SQVTM, ANQGSEA. This CDR3 contains 12 residues. V lost 6 bases, J lost 5 bases, and 13 bases lay in between. The CDR3 bases are TGCAGCGTCTATCGGGGGGGGTATGGCTACACCTTC. As protein: CSVYRGGYGYTF.

This clone has a handful of counts. The rearrangement joins TRBV6-6 to TRBJ2-1; D might be TRBD1 (6 bases). Trimming pared 8 bases from V and 6 bases from J, leaving 14 bases between. The CDR3 has 13 amino acids. The germline V gene has CDR1 MNHNY and CDR2 SVGAGI (reference sequence). CDR3 sequence: CASGVGAFNEQFF. For the CDR3, the DNA is TGTGCCAGCGGAGTGGGGGCCTTCAATGAGCAGTTCTTC.

This chain joins TRBV5-5 and TRBJ2-7; D remains unclear. Germline V CDR1 and CDR2: SGHKS, YYEKEE (reference sequence). CDR3 length: 15 residues. Deletions cut 2 bases from V and 2 bases from J, with 14 bases between. The chain's CDR3 is CASSLGPGVAYEQYF. DNA for the CDR3: TGTGCCAGCAGCTTAGGTCCGGGTGTCGCCTACGAGCAGTACTTC. The full variable domain, with the rest looked up from reference TRBV5-5 and TRBJ2-7, is DAGVTQSPTHLIKTRGQQVTLRCSPISGHKSVSWYQQVLGQGPQFIFQYYEKEERGRGNFPDRFSARQFPNYSSELNVNALLLGDSALYLCASSLGPGVAYEQYFGPGTRLTVT.

The rearrangement links TRBV10-2 to TRBJ1-6; TRBD1 might be the D (5 bases). The V gene lost 2 bases and the J gene lost 2 bases, with 10 bases spanning the gap. Germline lookup yields CDR1 WSHSY and CDR2 SAAADI. The CDR3 totals 16 residues. Here the CDR3 DNA reads TGCGCCAGCAGTGAGAGTATGGGGCCCTATAATTCACCCCTCCACTTT. Encoded protein: CASSESMGPYNSPLHF.